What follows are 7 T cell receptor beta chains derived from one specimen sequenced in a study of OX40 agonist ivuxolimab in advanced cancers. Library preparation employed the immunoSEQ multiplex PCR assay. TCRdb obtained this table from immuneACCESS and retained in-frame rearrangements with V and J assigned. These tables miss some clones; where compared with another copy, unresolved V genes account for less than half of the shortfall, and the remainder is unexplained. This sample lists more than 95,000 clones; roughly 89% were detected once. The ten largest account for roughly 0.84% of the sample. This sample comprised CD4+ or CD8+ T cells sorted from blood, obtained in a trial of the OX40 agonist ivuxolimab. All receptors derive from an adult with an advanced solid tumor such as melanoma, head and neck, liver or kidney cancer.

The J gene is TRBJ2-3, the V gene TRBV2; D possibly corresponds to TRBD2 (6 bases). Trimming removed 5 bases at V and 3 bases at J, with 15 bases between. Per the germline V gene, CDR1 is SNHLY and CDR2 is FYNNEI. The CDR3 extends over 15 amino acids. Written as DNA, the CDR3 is TGTGCCAGCAGTCAAAGGCAGGGAGGAACAGATACGCAGTATTTT. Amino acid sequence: CASSQRQGGTDTQYF.

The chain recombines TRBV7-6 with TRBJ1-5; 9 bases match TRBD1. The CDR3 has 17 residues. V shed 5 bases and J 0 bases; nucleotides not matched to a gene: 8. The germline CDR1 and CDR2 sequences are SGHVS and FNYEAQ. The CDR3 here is CASSRDRATYSNQPQHF. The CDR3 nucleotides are TGTGCCAGCAGCCGGGACAGGGCTACGTATAGCAATCAGCCCCAGCATTTT.

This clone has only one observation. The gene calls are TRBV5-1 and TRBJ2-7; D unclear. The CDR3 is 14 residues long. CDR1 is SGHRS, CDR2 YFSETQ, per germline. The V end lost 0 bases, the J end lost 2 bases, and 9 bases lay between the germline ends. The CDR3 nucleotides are TGCGCCAGCAGCTTGGAGCCTCCGACCTACGAGCAGTACTTC. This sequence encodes CASSLEPPTYEQYF. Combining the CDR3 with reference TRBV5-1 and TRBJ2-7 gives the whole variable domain KAGVTQTPRYLIKTRGQQVTLSCSPISGHRSVSWYQQTPGQGLQFLFEYFSETQRNKGNFPGRFSGRQFSNSRSEMNVSTLELGDSALYLCASSLEPPTYEQYFGPGTRLTVT.

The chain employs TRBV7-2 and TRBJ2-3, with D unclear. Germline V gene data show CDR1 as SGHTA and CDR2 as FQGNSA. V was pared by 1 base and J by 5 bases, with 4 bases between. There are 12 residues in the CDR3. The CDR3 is CASSLVGDTQYF. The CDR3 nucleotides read TGTGCCAGCAGCTTAGTTGGAGATACGCAGTATTTT.

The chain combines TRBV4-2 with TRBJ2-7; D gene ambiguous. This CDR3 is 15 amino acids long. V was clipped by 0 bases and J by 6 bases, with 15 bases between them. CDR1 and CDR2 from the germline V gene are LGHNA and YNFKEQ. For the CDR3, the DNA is TGTGCCAGCAGCCAAGATAGAGGACGGGTGGGCGAGCAGTACTTC. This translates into CASSQDRGRVGEQYF.

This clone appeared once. The CDR3 DNA reads TGTGCCAGCAGCTTAGGAATGGGCACAGATACGCAGTATTTT. It encodes CASSLGMGTDTQYF. The chain combines TRBV7-9 with TRBJ2-3, with D unclear. Germline CDR1 SEHNR, CDR2 FQNEAQ (reference sequence). The CDR3 runs to 14 residues. Between the trimmed V and J ends, which lost 1 base and 1 base, there was a span of 6 bases. The full variable domain, completed using reference TRBV7-9 and TRBJ2-3, is DTGVSQNPRHKITKRGQNVTFRCDPISEHNRLYWYRQTLGQGPEFLTYFQNEAQLEKSRLLSDRFSAERPKGSFSTLEIQRTEQGDSAMYLCASSLGMGTDTQYFGPGTRLTVL.

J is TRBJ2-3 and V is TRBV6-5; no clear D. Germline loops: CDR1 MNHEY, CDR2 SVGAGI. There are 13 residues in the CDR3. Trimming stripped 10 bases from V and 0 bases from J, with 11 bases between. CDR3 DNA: TGTGCCACCAACTCAGGAAGCACAGATACGCAGTATTTT. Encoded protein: CATNSGSTDTQYF.